This T cell receptor (beta chain) was recorded in a study of T cell responses to AZD1222 COVID-19 vaccine. Study conclusions and caveats: Baseline seropositivity characterized only 5 or 6 AZD1222 recipients.

The CDR3 loop spans 15 amino acids. The germline gives CDR1 LNHDA, CDR2 SQIVND (reference sequence). Trimming took off 10 bases at V and 5 bases at J, with 24 bases between the two ends. Notes on this clone: Its antigen is not identified.

Generated by immunoSEQ multiplex PCR, the TCRdb table keeps only in-frame clones and is missing some. Counted here are some 180,000 clones, about 87% occurring once; the ten biggest clones make up 6.1%. The TCR was taken from an adult in good health. Sequenced here: peripheral blood, sampled on day 0 of AZD1222 vaccination. The chain combines TRBV19 with TRBJ2-7, with a weak D call TRBD1 (6 bases). The CDR3 reads CATNPSDSPSDEQYF. DNA for the CDR3: TGTGCCACCAACCCCTCGGACAGTCCTTCCGACGAGCAGTACTTC.